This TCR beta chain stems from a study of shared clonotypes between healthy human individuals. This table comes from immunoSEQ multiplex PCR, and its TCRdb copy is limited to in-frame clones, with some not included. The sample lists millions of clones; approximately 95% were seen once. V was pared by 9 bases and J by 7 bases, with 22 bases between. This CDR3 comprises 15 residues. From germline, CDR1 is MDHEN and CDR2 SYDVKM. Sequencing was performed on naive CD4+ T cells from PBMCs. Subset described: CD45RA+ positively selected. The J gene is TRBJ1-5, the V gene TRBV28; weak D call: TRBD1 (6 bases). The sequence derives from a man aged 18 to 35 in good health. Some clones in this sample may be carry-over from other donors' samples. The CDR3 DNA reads TGTGCCAGTTTAGGGGGGGGCGCGAATAGACAGCCCCAGCATTTT. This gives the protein CASLGGGANRQPQHF.